This T cell receptor beta chain stems from a study of Ad26.COV2.S vaccination and SARS-CoV-2 variants. Treatment in this sample: roughly 20 received Ad26.COV2.S at low or high dose, single or two shots; about 5 received placebo; per-sample allocation not given. Sampling was done on day 63 after the first vaccine or placebo injection. Produced via immunoSEQ multiplex PCR; TCRdb's table is partial and in-frame only. Here the sample spans 300,000 to 350,000 clones, 65% to 90% being singletons. V was pared by 5 bases and J by 3 bases, with 10 bases between. The germline V gene has CDR1 LNHDA and CDR2 SQIVND (reference sequence). The CDR3 is made up of 13 amino acids.

This chain connects TRBV19 to TRBJ1-1; D is unclear. The receptor was derived from a person aged 18-65 years who received the Ad26.COV2.S COVID-19 vaccine or a placebo. The source was peripheral blood, collected in a trial of Ad26.COV2.S vaccine versus placebo. The CDR3 DNA is TGTGCCAGTAGTGTCGACGGGTACACTGAAGCTTTCTTT. As protein: CASSVDGYTEAFF.